The 29 T cell receptor beta chains below come from one sample, sequenced in a study of blood T cell repertoires in COVID-19. The protocol was immunoSEQ multiplex PCR, while the TCRdb copy is restricted to in-frame clones and leaves out a portion. Counted here are about 340,000 clones, 65% to 85% occurring once; the ten biggest clones make up 2.5% to 3.5%. The specimen sequenced was peripheral blood. The receptors here all came from a man aged 25 to 40 with active or convalescent COVID-19.

The chain recombines TRBV19 with TRBJ2-7; 9 bases agree with TRBD1. J gave up 6 bases and V 7 bases, and 10 bases lay outside the gene matches. The germline V gene encodes CDR1 LNHDA and CDR2 SQIVND (reference sequence). The CDR3 has 14 residues. This chain's CDR3 is CASNDRGTLGEQYF. In DNA, the CDR3 is TGTGCCAGTAACGACAGGGGGACCCTAGGCGAGCAGTACTTC.

The V gene is TRBV4-2, the J gene TRBJ2-7; a weak D match, TRBD1 (6 bases). V shed 0 bases and J shed 3 bases, with 9 bases lying between them. The CDR3 contains 14 residues. The V gene's germline CDR1 is LGHNA and CDR2 YNFKEQ. The CDR3 protein is CASSQEDRGYEQYF. The CDR3 nucleotides read TGTGCCAGCAGCCAAGAGGACAGAGGCTACGAGCAGTACTTC.

CDR3 coding DNA: TGCGCCAGCAGCCAAGAAGGGAGTACTGGAAACACCATATATTTT. Amino acids: CASSQEGSTGNTIYF. The rearrangement joins TRBV4-3 to TRBJ1-3; no definite D call. The CDR3 loop spans 15 amino acids. Trimming stripped 0 bases from V and 2 bases from J, with 8 bases between. Germline loops: CDR1 LGHNA, CDR2 YSLEER.

The genes are TRBV12-3 or TRBV12-4 and TRBJ1-3; no reliable D call. The CDR3 has 13 amino acids. The germline V and J ends were trimmed by 5 bases and 6 bases, with 11 bases remaining between them. The CDR3 bases are TGTGCCAGCAGTGACAATTTGGAAAACACCATATATTTT. Residues: CASSDNLENTIYF.

The chain couples TRBV11-3 to TRBJ1-2, with D perhaps TRBD1 (5 bases). The length of the CDR3 is 15 residues. Trimming stripped 2 bases from V and 3 bases from J, with 13 bases between. Germline V lookup: CDR1 SGHNT, CDR2 YENEEA. CDR3 protein: CASSLSPDSYYGYTF. DNA for the CDR3: TGTGCCAGCAGCTTAAGCCCCGACAGCTACTATGGCTACACCTTC.

This clone is a singleton in its sample. The gene calls are TRBV28 and TRBJ2-1; TRBD1 matches at 7 bases. CDR1 is MDHEN, CDR2 SYDVKM, per germline. The CDR3 is 17 amino acids. Trimming removed 7 bases from V and 0 bases from J; junction bases left unmatched: 12. This chain's CDR3 is CASTQGERQSSYNEQFF. The DNA of the CDR3 is TGTGCCAGCACCCAGGGGGAGCGTCAGAGCTCCTACAATGAGCAGTTCTTC.

The chain's CDR3 is CSVEGGRGDTQYF. The DNA of the CDR3 is TGCAGCGTTGAGGGCGGGAGGGGGGATACGCAGTATTTT. This chain links TRBV29-1 with TRBJ2-3; 9 positions agree with TRBD2. This CDR3 comprises 13 residues. V was pared by 3 bases and J by 6 bases, with 4 bases of the junction left unmatched. The V gene's germline CDR1 is SQVTM and CDR2 ANQGSEA.

The chain recombines TRBV19 with TRBJ2-7; tentatively, D is TRBD2 (6 bases). The germline V and J ends were trimmed by 2 bases and 6 bases, with 17 bases remaining between them. Germline CDR1 is LNHDA and CDR2 is SQIVND (reference sequence). The CDR3 runs 15 residues. The CDR3 DNA reads TGTGCCAGTAGTATATCATCCCGCCGGGGAGGCGAGCAGTACTTC. Residues: CASSISSRRGGEQYF.

This clone was seen a few times. This sequence joins TRBV5-4 and TRBJ1-1, with D possibly being TRBD1 (5 bases). The V gene's germline CDR1 is SGHNT and CDR2 YYREEE (reference sequence). This CDR3 spans 15 amino acids. Trimming stripped 0 bases from V and 0 bases from J, with 9 bases between. In DNA, the CDR3 is TGTGCCAGCAGCTTGGGAGTCAGGGTGAACACTGAAGCTTTCTTT. Amino acid sequence: CASSLGVRVNTEAFF.

The rearrangement uses TRBV4-3 and TRBJ2-3, with 12 positions matching TRBD1. The germline V gene has CDR1 LGHNA and CDR2 YSLEER. The CDR3 is 17 amino acids. Losses at the gene ends were 1 base for V and 4 bases for J; bases not matched to a gene: 6. The CDR3 sequence: CASSQGTGTGGSDTQYF. CDR3 sequence (DNA): TGCGCCAGCAGCCAAGGGACCGGGACAGGGGGCTCAGATACGCAGTATTTT.

The rearrangement links TRBV6-5 to TRBJ1-2; perhaps TRBD1 as D (5 bases). V was clipped by 4 bases and J by 5 bases, with 8 bases between them. From germline, CDR1 is MNHEY and CDR2 SVGAGI. The CDR3 extends over 12 amino acids. CDR3 region: CASSWGRYGYTF. DNA for the CDR3: TGTGCCAGCAGTTGGGGCAGATATGGCTACACCTTC.

This clone was detected a few times. The J gene is TRBJ2-1, the V gene TRBV7-6, with a weak D call TRBD2 (6 bases). V gave up 4 bases and J gave up 8 bases, with 18 bases separating them. Germline V gene data show CDR1 as SGHVS and CDR2 as FNYEAQ. CDR3 length: 15 residues. The CDR3 DNA reads TGTGCCAGCAGCTCAAATAGCGGCTTAATGGATGAGCAGTTCTTC. This gives the protein CASSSNSGLMDEQFF. Full variable domain (outside the CDR3, taken from reference TRBV7-6 and TRBJ2-1): GAGVSQSPRYKVTKRGQDVALRCDPISGHVSLYWYRQALGQGPEFLTYFNYEAQQDKSGLPNDRFSAERPEGSISTLTIQRTEQRDSAMYRCASSSNSGLMDEQFFGPGTRLTVL.

This sequence joins TRBV28 and TRBJ2-1; a possible D gene is TRBD2 (5 bases). The length of the CDR3 is 12 residues. Trimming took off 7 bases at V and 7 bases at J, with 11 bases between the two ends. CDR1 MDHEN and CDR2 SYDVKM come from the germline V gene. The CDR3 DNA reads TGTGCCAGCACCGCCCGGGGAAATGAGCAGTTCTTC. Its protein product is CASTARGNEQFF.

The V and J genes are TRBV7-3 and TRBJ2-1; D ambiguous. The CDR3 length is 15 residues. Trimming removed 1 base at V and 2 bases at J, with 9 bases between. From germline, CDR1 is SGHTA and CDR2 FQGTGA. The DNA of the CDR3 is TGTGCCAGCAGCTTAATTGACAATCCCTACAATGAGCAGTTCTTC. Translating it yields CASSLIDNPYNEQFF.

The J gene is TRBJ2-7, the V gene TRBV28; D unclear. Trimming stripped 5 bases from V and 5 bases from J, with 13 bases between. CDR3 length: 13 residues. CDR1 is MDHEN and CDR2 is SYDVKM in the germline V gene. The CDR3 reads CASSHPVGHEQYF. In DNA, the CDR3 is TGTGCCAGCAGTCATCCTGTTGGGCACGAGCAGTACTTC.

This clone has just a few counts. The chain couples TRBV4-2 to TRBJ1-6; a weak D match, TRBD1 (6 bases). V shed 2 bases and J shed 0 bases, with 17 bases lying between them. The germline CDR1 and CDR2 sequences are LGHNA and YNFKEQ. The CDR3 spans 19 residues. The CDR3 protein is CASSQQGGGLSSYNSPLHF. The CDR3 DNA is TGTGCCAGCAGCCAACAAGGGGGGGGACTTAGCTCCTATAATTCACCCCTCCACTTT.

The chain couples TRBV30 to TRBJ1-5, with a possible D match to TRBD1 (6 bases). Trimming took off 4 bases at V and 5 bases at J, with 21 bases between the two ends. There are 16 residues in the CDR3. Germline V gene data show CDR1 as GTSNPN and CDR2 as SVGIG (reference sequence). The CDR3 DNA is TGTGCCTGGAATGACTTCGGGCTGGGGGCCGATCAGCCCCAGCATTTT. This sequence encodes CAWNDFGLGADQPQHF. The full variable domain, in which reference TRBV30 and TRBJ1-5 provide the parts outside the CDR3, is SQTIHQWPATLVQPVGSPLSLECTVEGTSNPNLYWYRQAAGRGLQLLFYSVGIGQISSEVPQNLSASRPQDRQFILSSKKLLLSDSGFYLCAWNDFGLGADQPQHFGDGTRLSIL.

This clone was seen a few times. The chain employs TRBV28 and TRBJ1-2; tentative D call: TRBD1 (5 bases). CDR1 MDHEN and CDR2 SYDVKM come from the germline V gene. Trimming removed 7 bases at V and 0 bases at J, with 15 bases between. This CDR3 is built from 15 residues. CDR3 in amino acids: CASTSEGRTNYGYTF. The CDR3, as DNA: TGTGCCAGCACCTCGGAGGGGCGGACTAACTATGGCTACACCTTC.

This chain uses TRBV10-2 with TRBJ1-5, with TRBD1 matching over 8 bases. The ends lost 7 bases at V and 8 bases at J; junction bases unmatched: 7. The CDR3 contains 13 residues. The germline CDR1 and CDR2 sequences are WSHSY and SAAADI. In DNA form, the CDR3 reads TGCGCCAGCACTCAGACAGGGGTCGAGCCCCAGCATTTT. This gives the protein CASTQTGVEPQHF.

The rearrangement joins TRBV18 to TRBJ2-7; 10 bases align to TRBD2. The J segment lost 3 bases and the V segment lost 5 bases, leaving 7 bases of the junction unmatched. The CDR3 covers 15 residues. Looked up from germline, CDR1 is KGHSH and CDR2 is LQKENI. CDR3 sequence reads: CASSTAASGSYEQYF. In nucleotides, the CDR3 is TGTGCCAGCTCAACCGCGGCTAGCGGGAGCTACGAGCAGTACTTC.

The chain couples TRBV5-1 to TRBJ2-1; D is possibly TRBD2 (5 bases). This CDR3 is 11 amino acids long. Germline lookup yields CDR1 SGHRS and CDR2 YFSETQ. V lost 5 bases and J lost 8, with 8 bases in between. The CDR3 bases are TGCGCCAGCAGTTCGGGGTATGAGCAGTTCTTC. This codes for CASSSGYEQFF. Drawing the rest from reference TRBV5-1 and TRBJ2-1, the complete variable domain is KAGVTQTPRYLIKTRGQQVTLSCSPISGHRSVSWYQQTPGQGLQFLFEYFSETQRNKGNFPGRFSGRQFSNSRSEMNVSTLELGDSALYLCASSSGYEQFFGPGTRLTVL.

This chain connects TRBV6-2 or TRBV6-3 to TRBJ1-4; TRBD1 aligns across 7 bases. The ends lost 5 bases at V and 3 bases at J; junction bases unmatched: 3. Germline V CDR1 and CDR2: MNHEY, SVGEGT. The CDR3 runs 14 residues. The CDR3: CASSLQGPNEKLFF. CDR3 nucleotides: TGTGCCAGCAGTCTACAGGGGCCTAATGAAAAACTGTTTTTT.

This chain connects TRBV6-6 to TRBJ2-1; 9 nucleotides align to TRBD1. The V gene end was trimmed by 4 bases and the J gene end by 7 bases; junction bases not matched to a gene: 8. This CDR3 has 15 residues. CDR1 MNHNY and CDR2 SVGAGI come from the germline V gene (reference sequence). The CDR3 loop is CASSSTGGAGNEQFF. CDR3 nucleotides: TGTGCCAGCAGTTCCACAGGGGGCGCGGGTAATGAGCAGTTCTTC.

This rearrangement joins TRBV12-3 or TRBV12-4 to TRBJ1-1, with D possibly TRBD1 on 6 matching bases. The ends were cut back, 1 base at V and 5 bases at J, with 8 bases in the middle. This CDR3 comprises 13 residues. CDR3 sequence reads: CASSLGTATEAFF. The CDR3 bases are TGTGCCAGCAGTTTAGGGACAGCGACTGAAGCTTTCTTT.

The rearrangement links TRBV5-1 to TRBJ1-4, with 7 bases matching TRBD1. This CDR3 has 15 residues. Germline CDR1 SGHRS, CDR2 YFSETQ. Losses at the gene ends were 4 bases for V and 8 bases for J; bases not matched to a gene: 11. CDR3 amino acids: CASSLFGQEKEKLFF. CDR3 in DNA: TGCGCCAGCAGCCTCTTTGGACAGGAGAAAGAAAAACTGTTTTTT. The full variable domain, with the rest looked up from reference TRBV5-1 and TRBJ1-4, is KAGVTQTPRYLIKTRGQQVTLSCSPISGHRSVSWYQQTPGQGLQFLFEYFSETQRNKGNFPGRFSGRQFSNSRSEMNVSTLELGDSALYLCASSLFGQEKEKLFFGSGTQLSVL.

This chain uses TRBV18 with TRBJ2-2; 7 positions agree with TRBD2. Germline values: CDR1 KGHSH, CDR2 LQKENI. The CDR3 is made up of 15 amino acids. V dropped 6 bases and J dropped 4; count of bases not matched to a gene: 8. CDR3 region: CASSDLAEGTGELFF. The CDR3 DNA is TGTGCCAGCTCTGACCTAGCGGAGGGCACCGGGGAGCTGTTTTTT.

As concerns this clone: This may be a read error: a much more frequent sequence differs by one nucleotide. The chain has TRBV10-3 and TRBJ1-3; D remains unclear. V was clipped by 10 bases and J by 0 bases, with 7 bases between them. Per germline, CDR1 ENHRY and CDR2 SYGVKD. The CDR3 length is 12 residues. The CDR3 region has the DNA TGTGCCAGCGGCGGCTCTGGAAACACCATATATTTT. Translated: CASGGSGNTIYF.

As DNA, the CDR3 is TGTGCCAGCAGCCTTTCCAGGGAAGAGACCCAGTACTTC. It specifies CASSLSREETQYF. The chain couples TRBV4-2 to TRBJ2-5; perhaps TRBD1 as D (5 bases). The length of the CDR3 is 13 residues. Germline CDR1 is LGHNA and CDR2 is YNFKEQ. Deletions cut 4 bases from V and 3 bases from J, with 9 bases between.

This clone is a singleton in its sample. The gene calls are TRBV6-5 and TRBJ1-1; 8 bases agree with TRBD1. Germline CDR1 is MNHEY and CDR2 is SVGAGI. The V and J ends lost 6 bases and 5 bases, in that order; junction bases with no gene match: 11. The CDR3 is 15 residues long. The CDR3 DNA follows: TGTGCCAGCAGCTCCGAGGACAGGGCGGAGACTGAAGCTTTCTTT. Translated: CASSSEDRAETEAFF.